These T cell receptor beta chains were read from a single sample in a study of graft-versus-host responses after intestinal transplantation. These receptors have no identified antigens. TCRdb keeps only in-frame clones here, not all; method: immunoSEQ multiplex PCR. The sample lists roughly 100,000 clones, more than 75% occurring once. The sample here was unstimulated CD4+ T cells sorted from spleen or lymph node cells, taken before intestinal transplant. The receptors derive from a human donor who received an intestinal transplant. Both conserved end residues are part of each CDR3. A D gene is named only where the DNA matches it firmly. Some rows have no size entry. The others give once, few or many, or a class for an expanded clone.

abundance | j_gene | d_gene | v_gene | CDR3nt | CDR3aa
NA | TRBJ2-4 | TRBD1 | TRBV5-1 | TGCGCCAGCAGCGCCGGGACAGGAGGGAACATTCAGTACTTC | CASSAGTGGNIQYF
NA | TRBJ2-7 | NA | TRBV12-5 | TGTGCTAGTGCCCTGGACACACCCACCTACGAGCAGTACTTC | CASALDTPTYEQYF
NA | TRBJ2-1 | NA | TRBV10-3 | TGTGCCATCAGTGAGGGGCTTGGTGTGTCCAATGAGCAGTTCTTC | CAISEGLGVSNEQFF
NA | TRBJ1-3 | NA | TRBV9 | TGTGCCAGCAGCGTAGGTCTGGTAAGCTCTGGAAACACCATATATTTT | CASSVGLVSSGNTIYF
NA | TRBJ2-7 | TRBD2 | TRBV5-1 | TGCGCCAGCAGCTTGGTAACTAGCGGCTACGAGCAGTACTTC | CASSLVTSGYEQYF
once | TRBJ2-7 | TRBD2 | TRBV4-1 | TGCGCCAGCAGCCAAGTGGAGCGGGAGGGCAGCTCCTACGAGCAGTACTTC | CASSQVEREGSSYEQYF
NA | TRBJ2-2 | NA | TRBV6-1 | TGTGCCAGCAGTGGGCAGGCGGCCGGGGAGCTGTTTTTT | CASSGQAAGELFF
NA | TRBJ2-1 | NA | TRBV7-2 | TGTGCCAGCAGCTTAGAGCTTGCGGGCCGTGAGCAGTTCTTC | CASSLELAGREQFF
NA | TRBJ1-3 | NA | TRBV5-5 | TGTGCCAGCAGCTGGACCAGGATGAACTCTGGAAACACCATATATTTT | CASSWTRMNSGNTIYF
NA | TRBJ2-4 | TRBD2 | TRBV7-9 | TGTGCCAGCAGCTTAAGTCTAGCGGGTGCCAGCTTGGACATTCAGTACTTC | CASSLSLAGASLDIQYF
NA | TRBJ1-1 | TRBD1 | TRBV19 | TGTGCCAGTAGTACACTCATTCTGACAGGGATTGTTGACACTGAAGCTTTCTTT | CASSTLILTGIVDTEAFF
once | TRBJ1-4 | NA | TRBV19 | TGTGCCAGGCCCGCTAGCGGCCCGGCTGAAAAACTGTTTTTT | CARPASGPAEKLFF
NA | TRBJ1-2 | NA | TRBV6-5 | TGTGCCAGCAGTTACAACAGGGTCTACTATGGCTACACCTTC | CASSYNRVYYGYTF
NA | TRBJ1-2 | NA | TRBV5-5 | TGTGCCAGCAGCCTACAGGGTAAATGGACTGGCTACACCTTC | CASSLQGKWTGYTF
NA | TRBJ2-7 | NA | TRBV12-5 | TGTGCTAGTGTTCTCGACCGTACCTACGAGCAGTACTTC | CASVLDRTYEQYF
NA | TRBJ2-5 | TRBD1 | TRBV4-1 | TGCGCCAGCAGCCAAGGGGACAGGCTCCAAGGGACCCAGTACTTC | CASSQGDRLQGTQYF
NA | TRBJ2-7 | TRBD2 | TRBV23-1 | TGCGCCCGACGCGGGACTAGCGGGGGGGAAAACTCCTACGAGCAGTACTTC | CARRGTSGGENSYEQYF
NA | TRBJ2-1 | TRBD1 | TRBV11-2 | TGTGCCAGCAGCTTAGGAACCTACTACAGGGGGCTAGCTTACAATGAGCAGTTCTTC | CASSLGTYYRGLAYNEQFF
NA | TRBJ2-1 | TRBD2 | TRBV6-1 | TGTGCCAGCCGTATCGGACTAGCGGGACATACTGAGCAGTTCTTC | CASRIGLAGHTEQFF
NA | TRBJ2-7 | TRBD1 | TRBV18 | TGTGCCAGCTCACCATCGGACAGGGGAACCTACGAGCAGTACTTC | CASSPSDRGTYEQYF
NA | TRBJ1-2 | NA | TRBV6-1 | TGTGCCAGCAGTGAAGAGAGCAGGGGCTATGGCTACACCTTC | CASSEESRGYGYTF
NA | TRBJ2-2 | NA | TRBV28 | TGTGCCAGCACCCGAATCACCGGGGAGCTGTTTTTT | CASTRITGELFF
NA | TRBJ1-3 | TRBD1 | TRBV6-5 | TGTGCCAGCAGACCTACAGGGGTCTCTGGAAACACCATATATTTT | CASRPTGVSGNTIYF
NA | TRBJ2-7 | NA | TRBV27 | TGTGCCAGCAGTTTATCCCCCAGGGCCACCTACGAGCAGTACTTC | CASSLSPRATYEQYF
NA | TRBJ2-1 | NA | TRBV6-1 | TGTGCCAGCAAGCTGAGGGGGGGGACGGCCAATGAGCAGTTCTTC | CASKLRGGTANEQFF
NA | TRBJ2-1 | NA | TRBV4-1 | TGCGCCAGCAGCCATCCGGGAAAATCATATGAGCAGTTCTTC | CASSHPGKSYEQFF
NA | TRBJ2-7 | NA | TRBV6-5 | TGTGCCAGCAGTGCGGACGGCTACGAGCAGTACTTC | CASSADGYEQYF
NA | TRBJ2-3 | NA | TRBV5-1 | TGCGCCAGCAGCGAGAACGGAGATACGCAGTATTTT | CASSENGDTQYF
NA | TRBJ2-5 | TRBD1 | TRBV5-1 | TGCGCCAGCAGCTGGGGGACAGCGGACCAAGAGACCCAGTACTTC | CASSWGTADQETQYF
NA | TRBJ2-5 | TRBD2 | TRBV7-9 | TGTGCCAGCAGGTTAGCGGGGTTGGAGACCCAGTACTTC | CASRLAGLETQYF
NA | TRBJ2-1 | NA | TRBV5-1 | TGCGCCAGCAGCTTGGACTCAGGTTCCTACAATGAGCAGTTCTTC | CASSLDSGSYNEQFF
once | TRBJ2-5 | NA | TRBV6-1 | TGTGCCAGCAGTGTTCATCGGGAGACCCAGTACTTC | CASSVHRETQYF
NA | TRBJ1-3 | TRBD1 | TRBV11-2 | TGTGCCAGCAGCTTTCCCGACAGGGAGGGGTCCATATATTTT | CASSFPDREGSIYF
NA | TRBJ1-2 | NA | TRBV10-3 | TGTGCCATCAGCGGAGAAAACTATGGCTACACCTTC | CAISGENYGYTF
NA | TRBJ2-7 | NA | TRBV7-9 | TGTGCCAGCAGCTTAAGACGGAGCTACGAGCAGTACTTC | CASSLRRSYEQYF
NA | TRBJ2-3 | TRBD2 | TRBV6-5 | TGTGCCAGCAAAACCGGGACTAGCCTCACAGATACGCAGTATTTT | CASKTGTSLTDTQYF
NA | TRBJ1-5 | TRBD1 | TRBV25-1 | TGTGCCAGCAGTGAATTTAGGACAGGGCGCAATCAGCCCCAGCATTTT | CASSEFRTGRNQPQHF
NA | TRBJ2-1 | NA | TRBV7-2 | TGTGCCAGCAGCTTGAGGGGCCTCTCCTACAATGAGCAGTTCTTC | CASSLRGLSYNEQFF
NA | TRBJ1-1 | TRBD1 | TRBV5-1 | TGCGCCAGCAGTCCAGGGGGCGCGGTCACTGAAGCTTTCTTT | CASSPGGAVTEAFF
NA | TRBJ1-5 | NA | TRBV30 | TGTGCCTGGAGCCCCGGGGGGCCAAGCAATCAGCCCCAGCATTTT | CAWSPGGPSNQPQHF
NA | TRBJ2-7 | TRBD2 | TRBV6-1 | TGTGCCTTCGGCCCCGCTAGCGGGAGGGGCGAGCAGTACTTC | CAFGPASGRGEQYF
NA | TRBJ2-5 | NA | TRBV6-5 | TGTGCCAGCCAGGACAGCATAAATCAGGAGACCCAGTACTTC | CASQDSINQETQYF
NA | TRBJ1-1 | NA | TRBV28 | TGTGCCAGCAGTTTGGTGGGATCGAACACTGAAGCTTTCTTT | CASSLVGSNTEAFF
NA | TRBJ1-2 | NA | TRBV5-4 | TGTGCCAGCAGCCCAGGACAGAACTATGGCTACACCTTC | CASSPGQNYGYTF
NA | TRBJ1-6 | TRBD1 | TRBV6-5 | TGTGCCAGCAGTTCCACAGGGGGCTCCTATAATTCACCCCTCCACTTT | CASSSTGGSYNSPLHF
once | TRBJ1-1 | NA | TRBV12-5 | TGTGCTAGTGGTTTAGTCGGTAACACTGAAGCTTTCTTT | CASGLVGNTEAFF
NA | TRBJ1-2 | TRBD1 | TRBV2 | TGTGCCAGCAGCCGGAGGGGACAGGGATCCCCCGGCTACACCTTC | CASSRRGQGSPGYTF
NA | TRBJ1-5 | NA | TRBV2 | TGTGCCAGCACCCGGGACGGTAATCAGCCCCAGCATTTT | CASTRDGNQPQHF
NA | TRBJ2-7 | TRBD2 | TRBV6-5 | TGTGCCAGCAGTTACTCGGGACTAGCGGCAACCTACGAGCAGTACTTC | CASSYSGLAATYEQYF
NA | TRBJ2-2 | TRBD2 | TRBV7-3 | TGTGCCAGCAGCTTCGGTAGCGGGGGGCCGAAGACCGGGGAGCTGTTTTTT | CASSFGSGGPKTGELFF
once | TRBJ2-7 | NA | TRBV11-2 | TGTGCCAGCAGCTTAGGCTTAAGAGGCAGACGCTACGAGCAGTACTTC | CASSLGLRGRRYEQYF
NA | TRBJ2-7 | TRBD2 | TRBV4-2 | TGTGCCAGCAGCCAAGATCTTCTAGCGGGCTACGAGCAGTACTTC | CASSQDLLAGYEQYF
NA | TRBJ2-7 | TRBD1 | TRBV29-1 | TGCAGCGCTCGACAGGGGAACTACGAGCAGTACTTC | CSARQGNYEQYF
NA | TRBJ1-1 | NA | TRBV7-5 | TGTGTCACGCCGACAGGGAACACTGAAGCTTTCTTT | CVTPTGNTEAFF
NA | TRBJ2-1 | NA | TRBV6-1 | TGTGCCAGCAGTGAAGCCGAGGGGTACGAGCAGTTCTTC | CASSEAEGYEQFF
NA | TRBJ2-3 | TRBD2 | TRBV9 | TGTGCCAGCACCATAGGGGGACTAGTAACAGATACGCAGTATTTT | CASTIGGLVTDTQYF